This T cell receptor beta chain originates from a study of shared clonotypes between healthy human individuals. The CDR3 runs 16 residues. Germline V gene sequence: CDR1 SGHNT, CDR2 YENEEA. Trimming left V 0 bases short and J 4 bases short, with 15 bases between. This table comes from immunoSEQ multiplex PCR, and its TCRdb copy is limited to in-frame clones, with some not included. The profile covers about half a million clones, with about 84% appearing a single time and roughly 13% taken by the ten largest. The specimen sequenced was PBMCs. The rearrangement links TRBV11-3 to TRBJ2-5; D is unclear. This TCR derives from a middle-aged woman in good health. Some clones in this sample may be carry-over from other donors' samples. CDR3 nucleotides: TGTGCCAGCAGCTTAGATAAGGCTAACGCTGGAGAGACCCAGTACTTC. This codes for CASSLDKANAGETQYF.